The 10 T cell receptor beta chains below were found in one sample sequenced in a study of blood T cell repertoires in COVID-19. Clones were sequenced by immunoSEQ multiplex PCR, and TCRdb holds only the in-frame ones, with some missing. The sample holds around 330,000 clones, roughly 90% seen once. Material: peripheral blood. The receptors here all came from a woman aged 45-65 years with active or convalescent COVID-19.

The chain links TRBV16 to TRBJ1-4; 8 bases fit TRBD1. The V segment lost 4 bases and the J segment 0 bases; nucleotides outside the gene matches: 4. The CDR3 loop spans 16 amino acids. The V gene's germline CDR1 is KGHSY and CDR2 FQNENV. The CDR3 region has the DNA TGTGCCAGCAGCCCAGTCAGGGGGCCAACTAATGAAAAACTGTTTTTT. Translating it yields CASSPVRGPTNEKLFF.

This clone was detected only once. The genes are TRBV7-8 and TRBJ2-1; 9 nucleotides agree with TRBD1. The V segment lost 8 bases and the J segment 4 bases; nucleotides outside the gene matches: 6. The CDR3 contains 14 residues. Germline values: CDR1 SGHVS, CDR2 FQNEAQ. The CDR3 DNA reads as TGTGCCAGCGCCGGGACAGGGTCATACAATGAGCAGTTCTTC. Translation: CASAGTGSYNEQFF.

The chain has TRBV5-1 and TRBJ2-7, with D tentatively TRBD1 (5 bases). Germline V gives CDR1 SGHRS, CDR2 YFSETQ. Deletions cut 3 bases from V and 3 bases from J, with 13 bases between. The CDR3 is 14 residues long. CDR3 nucleotide sequence: TGCGCCAGCAGCTCCTCCTCTGACAGCTACGAGCAGTACTTC. Translating it yields CASSSSSDSYEQYF.

The V gene is TRBV30, the J gene TRBJ1-2; D ambiguous. V was shortened by 2 bases and J by 8 bases, with 9 bases between the two germline ends. The germline V gene has CDR1 GTSNPN and CDR2 SVGIG (reference sequence). This CDR3 spans 11 amino acids. The CDR3 loop reads CAWSSLSGYTF. Written as DNA, the CDR3 is TGTGCCTGGAGTTCCTTGTCCGGCTACACCTTC.

The V and J genes are TRBV7-2 and TRBJ2-7, with 8 bases matching TRBD2. V lost 0 bases and J lost 2; bases outside the gene matches: 3. The CDR3 length is 15 residues. Germline V gene lookup returns CDR1 SGHTA and CDR2 FQGNSA. The CDR3 loop is CASSLASGIPYEQYF. In nucleotides, the CDR3 is TGTGCCAGCAGCTTAGCTAGCGGGATTCCCTACGAGCAGTACTTC.

The gene calls are TRBV3-1 (or the pseudogene TRBV3-2) and TRBJ2-2; 11 bases agree with TRBD2. V dropped 5 bases and J dropped 6; count of bases not matched to a gene: 8. Per germline, CDR1 LGHDT and CDR2 YNNKEL (reference sequence). The CDR3 spans 16 residues. As DNA, the CDR3 is TGTGCCAGCAGCTCCGGTGGTAGCGGGGGGGCCGGGGAGCTGTTTTTT. Encoded protein: CASSSGGSGGAGELFF.

The chain uses TRBV6-2 or TRBV6-3 and TRBJ1-1, with TRBD1 as a possible D gene (6 bases). The CDR3 contains 14 residues. CDR1 is MNHEY and CDR2 is SVGEGT in the germline V gene. V was clipped by 2 bases and J by 3 bases, with 10 bases between them. Here the CDR3 reads CASSYLRGDTEAFF. The CDR3, as DNA: TGTGCCAGCAGTTACCTCAGGGGTGACACTGAAGCTTTCTTT.

This chain joins TRBV3-1 (or the pseudogene TRBV3-2) and TRBJ1-6; D gene uncertain. Germline CDR1 is LGHDT and CDR2 is YNNKEL (reference sequence). V lost 0 bases to trimming and J lost 7 bases, with 10 bases between them. This CDR3 has 15 residues. CDR3 bases: TGTGCCAGCAGCCAAGATCTCACTCCCAATTCACCCCTCCACTTT. It yields the protein CASSQDLTPNSPLHF.

The V call is TRBV7-9, the J call TRBJ2-7; D might be TRBD2 (5 bases). V gave up 5 bases and J gave up 2 bases, with 13 bases separating them. CDR3 length: 14 residues. The germline V gene has CDR1 SEHNR and CDR2 FQNEAQ (reference sequence). CDR3 nucleotide sequence: TGTGCCAGCAGCCGGACTGTCGAAGCCTACGAGCAGTACTTC. Translation gives CASSRTVEAYEQYF. Full variable domain (rest looked up from reference TRBV7-9 and TRBJ2-7): DTGVSQNPRHKITKRGQNVTFRCDPISEHNRLYWYRQTLGQGPEFLTYFQNEAQLEKSRLLSDRFSAERPKGSFSTLEIQRTEQGDSAMYLCASSRTVEAYEQYFGPGTRLTVT.

This chain joins TRBV27 and TRBJ1-1, with TRBD1 matching 8 bases. V lost 6 bases, J lost 5 bases, and 11 bases stayed unmatched. This CDR3 is 15 amino acids long. The germline gives CDR1 MNHEY, CDR2 SMNVEV (reference sequence). The CDR3 bases are TGTGCCAGCAGACGGCCAGGGGGCGAAAGGACTGAAGCTTTCTTT. This gives the protein CASRRPGGERTEAFF.